These 8 T cell receptor beta chains were sequenced from one sample in a study of shared clonotypes between healthy human individuals. Terminally differentiated effector memory CD45RA+ cells were excluded from the naive CD8 cells, which were CD45RO-negative and positively selected for CCR7. Libraries were prepared by immunoSEQ multiplex PCR; TCRdb keeps only in-frame clonotypes and omits some of them. This table holds about 1.9 million clones, about 93% found once. Sequencing was done on a sample of naive CD8+ T cells from PBMCs. The origin of the receptors is a man between 18 and 29 years old in good health. Some clones in this sample may be carry-over from other donors' samples.

The J gene is TRBJ1-2, the V gene TRBV6-5; D uncertain. The CDR3 consists of 13 residues. Germline V lookup: CDR1 MNHEY, CDR2 SVGAGI. Between the trimmed V and J ends, which lost 5 bases and 7 bases, there was a span of 14 bases. As DNA, the CDR3 is TGTGCCAGCAGTCCCTTTCTGTGGGGTGGCTACACCTTC. This encodes CASSPFLWGGYTF.

The V and J genes are TRBV7-9 and TRBJ2-1; 14 bases agree with TRBD2. CDR1 is SEHNR, CDR2 FQNEAQ, per germline (reference sequence). V shed 5 bases and J 0 bases; nucleotides not matched to a gene: 3. This CDR3 is 17 amino acids long. DNA of the CDR3: TGTGCCAGCAGCGGGACTAGCGGGGGTGGCTCCTACAATGAGCAGTTCTTC. Its translation is CASSGTSGGGSYNEQFF.

In regard to this clone: The sample carries other DNA sequences with the same CDR3. The V and J genes are TRBV27 and TRBJ2-1; TRBD2 matches at 13 bases. This CDR3 is 14 amino acids long. Germline CDR1 reads MNHEY; CDR2 reads SMNVEV (reference sequence). Trimming at V came to 6 bases and at J to 5 bases, leaving 1 base not matched to a gene. Written as DNA, the CDR3 is TGTGCCAGCAGGGGACTAGCGGGAAACAATGAGCAGTTCTTC. Protein sequence: CASRGLAGNNEQFF.

The rearrangement uses TRBV19 and TRBJ2-1; D is perhaps TRBD1 (6 bases). Trimming pared 4 bases from V and 0 bases from J, leaving 13 bases between. Germline assignment: CDR1 LNHDA and CDR2 SQIVND (reference sequence). The CDR3 extends over 16 amino acids. The CDR3 loop is CASSTRDTSSYNEQFF. CDR3 coding DNA: TGTGCCAGTAGTACCCGGGACACGAGCTCCTACAATGAGCAGTTCTTC.

CDR3 sequence: CASSYGPYNEQFF. The CDR3 DNA sequence: TGTGCCAGCAGCTACGGACCTTACAATGAGCAGTTCTTC. The V and J genes are TRBV7-9 and TRBJ2-1, with D unresolved. This CDR3 contains 13 residues. Trimming took off 4 bases at V and 4 bases at J, with 8 bases between the two ends. CDR1 SEHNR and CDR2 FQNEAQ come from the germline V gene (reference sequence).

The V gene is TRBV11-2, the J gene TRBJ2-3; the D gene is possibly TRBD2 (6 bases). Per germline, CDR1 SGHAT and CDR2 FQNNGV. The ends were cut back, 5 bases at V and 2 bases at J, with 17 bases in the middle. This CDR3 is 16 amino acids long. CDR3 coding DNA: TGTGCCAGCAGCCAAAGGGCGGGGCGTAACACAGATACGCAGTATTTT. It encodes CASSQRAGRNTDTQYF.

The chain recombines TRBV27 with TRBJ2-7; maybe TRBD1 (6 bases). The CDR3 consists of 14 residues. Trimming pared 8 bases from V and 4 bases from J, leaving 18 bases between. Looked up from germline, CDR1 is MNHEY and CDR2 is SMNVEV (reference sequence). CDR3 DNA: TGTGCCAGCGGACGTGGGGGCGTCCTTTACGAGCAGTACTTC. Its translation is CASGRGGVLYEQYF.

This rearrangement joins TRBV7-7 to TRBJ2-2; D not certain. Germline V gene data show CDR1 as SSHAT and CDR2 as FNYEAQ (reference sequence). V was trimmed by 4 bases and J by 6 bases, leaving 6 bases between them. CDR3 length: 12 amino acids. The CDR3 is CASSSRAGELFF. CDR3 nucleotides: TGTGCCAGCAGCTCCCGGGCCGGGGAGCTGTTTTTT.